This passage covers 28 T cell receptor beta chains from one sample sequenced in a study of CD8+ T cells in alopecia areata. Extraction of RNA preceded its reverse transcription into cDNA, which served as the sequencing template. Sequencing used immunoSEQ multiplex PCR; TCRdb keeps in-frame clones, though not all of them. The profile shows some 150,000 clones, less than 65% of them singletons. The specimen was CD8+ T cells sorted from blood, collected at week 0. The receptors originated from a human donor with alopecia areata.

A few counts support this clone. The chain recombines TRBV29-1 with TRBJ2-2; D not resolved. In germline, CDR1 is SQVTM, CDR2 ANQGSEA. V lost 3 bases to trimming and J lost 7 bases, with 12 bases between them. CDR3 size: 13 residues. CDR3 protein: CSVDSGVGGELFF. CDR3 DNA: TGCAGCGTTGATTCTGGGGTTGGCGGGGAGCTGTTTTTT.

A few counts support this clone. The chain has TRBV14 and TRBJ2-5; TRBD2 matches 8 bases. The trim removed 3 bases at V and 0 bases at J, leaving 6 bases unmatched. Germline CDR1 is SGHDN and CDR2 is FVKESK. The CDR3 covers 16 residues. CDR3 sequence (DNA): TGTGCCAGCAGCCAGGGGCGGGGGGTCCACCAAGAGACCCAGTACTTC. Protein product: CASSQGRGVHQETQYF.

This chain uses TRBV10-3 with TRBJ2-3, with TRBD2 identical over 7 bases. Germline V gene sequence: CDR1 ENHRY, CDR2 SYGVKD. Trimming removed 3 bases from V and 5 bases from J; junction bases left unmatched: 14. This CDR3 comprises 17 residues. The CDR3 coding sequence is TGTGCCATCAGTGAACCCAGCGGGCGAGGCGGGGGAGATACGCAGTATTTT. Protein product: CAISEPSGRGGGDTQYF.

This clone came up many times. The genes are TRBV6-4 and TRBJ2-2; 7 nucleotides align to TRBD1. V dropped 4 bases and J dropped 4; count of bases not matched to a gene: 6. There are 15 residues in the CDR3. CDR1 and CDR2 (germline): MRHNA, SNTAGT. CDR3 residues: CASSGQGSGTGELFF. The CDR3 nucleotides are TGTGCCAGCAGTGGACAGGGTAGTGGCACCGGGGAGCTGTTTTTT.

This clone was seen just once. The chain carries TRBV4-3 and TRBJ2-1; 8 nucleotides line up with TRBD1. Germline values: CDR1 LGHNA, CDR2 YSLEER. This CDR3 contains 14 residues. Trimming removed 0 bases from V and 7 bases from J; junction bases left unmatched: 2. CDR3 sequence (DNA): TGCGCCAGCAGCCAAGATGGACAGGGTAATGAGCAGTTCTTC. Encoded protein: CASSQDGQGNEQFF.

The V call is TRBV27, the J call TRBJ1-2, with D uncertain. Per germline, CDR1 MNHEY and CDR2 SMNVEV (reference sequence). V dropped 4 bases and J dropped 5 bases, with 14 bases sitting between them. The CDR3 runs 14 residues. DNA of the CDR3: TGTGCCAGCAGTTCCCAATCCCGGGAGTATGGCTACACCTTC. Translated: CASSSQSREYGYTF.

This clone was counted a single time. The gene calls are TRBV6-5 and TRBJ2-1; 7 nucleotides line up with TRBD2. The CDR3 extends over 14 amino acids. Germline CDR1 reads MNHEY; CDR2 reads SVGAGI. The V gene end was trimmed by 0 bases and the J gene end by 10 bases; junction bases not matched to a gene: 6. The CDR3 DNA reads TGTGCCAGCAGTTACTCGAATTCGGGACTAGAGCAGTTCTTC. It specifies CASSYSNSGLEQFF.

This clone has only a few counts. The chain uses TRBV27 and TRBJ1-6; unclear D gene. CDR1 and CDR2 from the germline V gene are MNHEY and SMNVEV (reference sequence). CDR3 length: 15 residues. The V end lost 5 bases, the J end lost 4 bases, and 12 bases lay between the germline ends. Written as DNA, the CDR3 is TGTGCCAGCAGTCTCCCGCCGGCTTATAATTCACCCCTCCACTTT. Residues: CASSLPPAYNSPLHF.

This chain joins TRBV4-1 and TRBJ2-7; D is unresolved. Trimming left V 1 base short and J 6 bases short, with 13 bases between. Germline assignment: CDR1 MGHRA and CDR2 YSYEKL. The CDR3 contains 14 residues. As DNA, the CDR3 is TGCGCCAGCAGCCAAGGTCTTGGAGTCCGCGAGCAGTACTTC. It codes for CASSQGLGVREQYF.

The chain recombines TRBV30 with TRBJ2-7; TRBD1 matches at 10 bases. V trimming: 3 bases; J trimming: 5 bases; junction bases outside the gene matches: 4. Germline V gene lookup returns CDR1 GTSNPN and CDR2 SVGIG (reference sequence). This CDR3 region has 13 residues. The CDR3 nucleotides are TGTGCCTGGAGGAAGGACAGGGGGGACGAGCAGTACTTC. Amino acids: CAWRKDRGDEQYF. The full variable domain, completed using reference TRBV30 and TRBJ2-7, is SQTIHQWPATLVQPVGSPLSLECTVEGTSNPNLYWYRQAAGRGLQLLFYSVGIGQISSEVPQNLSASRPQDRQFILSSKKLLLSDSGFYLCAWRKDRGDEQYFGPGTRLTVT.

This CDR3 reads CASSQVRQLDTQYF. The CDR3 DNA follows: TGCGCCAGCAGCCAAGTGAGACAGCTAGATACGCAGTATTTT. The chain uses TRBV4-3 and TRBJ2-3; the D gene is possibly TRBD1 (5 bases). V gave up 1 base and J gave up 5 bases, with 10 bases separating them. Looked up from germline, CDR1 is LGHNA and CDR2 is YSLEER. This CDR3 is built from 14 residues.

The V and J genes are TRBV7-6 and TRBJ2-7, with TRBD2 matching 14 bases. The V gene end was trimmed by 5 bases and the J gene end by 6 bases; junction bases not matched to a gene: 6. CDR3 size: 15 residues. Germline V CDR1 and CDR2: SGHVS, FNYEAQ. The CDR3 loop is CASSRGLAGAAEQYF. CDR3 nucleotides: TGTGCCAGCAGCCGGGGACTAGCGGGGGCCGCCGAGCAGTACTTC. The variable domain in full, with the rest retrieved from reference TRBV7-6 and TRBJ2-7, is GAGVSQSPRYKVTKRGQDVALRCDPISGHVSLYWYRQALGQGPEFLTYFNYEAQQDKSGLPNDRFSAERPEGSISTLTIQRTEQRDSAMYRCASSRGLAGAAEQYFGPGTRLTVT.

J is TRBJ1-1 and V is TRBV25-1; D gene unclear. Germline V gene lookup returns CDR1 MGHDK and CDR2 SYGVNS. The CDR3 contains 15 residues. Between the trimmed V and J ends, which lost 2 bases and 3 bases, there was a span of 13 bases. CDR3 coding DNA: TGTGCCAGCAGTGAAAAGGGCAGGAGATACACTGAAGCTTTCTTT. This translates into CASSEKGRRYTEAFF.

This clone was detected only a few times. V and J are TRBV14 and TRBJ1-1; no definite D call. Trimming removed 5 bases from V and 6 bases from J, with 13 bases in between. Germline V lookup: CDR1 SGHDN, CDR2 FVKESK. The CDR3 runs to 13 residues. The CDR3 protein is CASSGLSWAEAFF. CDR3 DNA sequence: TGTGCCAGCAGCGGATTGTCGTGGGCTGAAGCTTTCTTT.

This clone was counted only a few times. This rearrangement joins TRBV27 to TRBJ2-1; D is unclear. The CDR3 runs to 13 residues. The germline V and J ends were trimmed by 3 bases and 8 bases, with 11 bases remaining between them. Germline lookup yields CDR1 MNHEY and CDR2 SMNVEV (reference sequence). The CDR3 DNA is TGTGCCAGCAGTTTGTCCAGGATGGATGAGCAGTTCTTC. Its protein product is CASSLSRMDEQFF.

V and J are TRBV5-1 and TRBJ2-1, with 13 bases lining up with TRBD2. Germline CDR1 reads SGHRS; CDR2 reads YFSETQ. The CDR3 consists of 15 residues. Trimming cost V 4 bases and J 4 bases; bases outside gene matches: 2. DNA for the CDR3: TGCGCCAGCAGCCTGACTAGCGGGGGGTACAATGAGCAGTTCTTC. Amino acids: CASSLTSGGYNEQFF.

The CDR3 coding sequence is TGTGCCAGCAGGGTAACAAGTTCCCAAACTGAAGCTTTCTTT. Translated, it gives CASRVTSSQTEAFF. The rearrangement uses TRBV2 and TRBJ1-1; D is undetermined. The CDR3 is 14 amino acids. The germline V gene has CDR1 SNHLY and CDR2 FYNNEI. The ends were cut back, 6 bases at V and 5 bases at J, with 16 bases in the middle.

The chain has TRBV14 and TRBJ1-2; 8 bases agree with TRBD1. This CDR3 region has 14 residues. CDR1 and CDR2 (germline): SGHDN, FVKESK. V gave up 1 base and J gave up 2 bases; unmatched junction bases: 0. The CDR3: CASSQGQGNYGYTF. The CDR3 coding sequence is TGTGCCAGCAGCCAAGGACAGGGGAACTATGGCTACACCTTC.

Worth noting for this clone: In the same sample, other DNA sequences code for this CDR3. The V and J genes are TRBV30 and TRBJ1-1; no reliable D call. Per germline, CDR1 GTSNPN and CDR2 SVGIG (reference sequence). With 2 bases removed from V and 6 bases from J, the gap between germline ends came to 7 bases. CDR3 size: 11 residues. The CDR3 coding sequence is TGTGCCTGGAGTCTCGGGCCTGAAGCTTTCTTT. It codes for CAWSLGPEAFF.

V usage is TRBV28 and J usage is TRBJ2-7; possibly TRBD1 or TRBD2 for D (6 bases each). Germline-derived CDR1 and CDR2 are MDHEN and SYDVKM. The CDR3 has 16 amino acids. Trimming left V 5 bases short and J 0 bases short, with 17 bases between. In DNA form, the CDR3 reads TGTGCCAGCAGTGCCCACGGGGGCCAAAACTCCTACGAGCAGTACTTC. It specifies CASSAHGGQNSYEQYF. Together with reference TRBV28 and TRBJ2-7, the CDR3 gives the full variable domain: DVKVTQSSRYLVKRTGEKVFLECVQDMDHENMFWYRQDPGLGLRLIYFSYDVKMKEKGDIPEGYSVSREKKERFSLILESASTNQTSMYLCASSAHGGQNSYEQYFGPGTRLTVT.

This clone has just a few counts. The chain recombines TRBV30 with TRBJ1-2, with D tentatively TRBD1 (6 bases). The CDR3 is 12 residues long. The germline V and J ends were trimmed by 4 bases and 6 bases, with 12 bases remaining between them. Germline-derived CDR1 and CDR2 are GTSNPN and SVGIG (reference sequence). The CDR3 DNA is TGTGCCTGGACGATTCAGGGGAATGGCTACACCTTC. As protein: CAWTIQGNGYTF.

Written as DNA, the CDR3 is TGTGCCAGCAGTGCCGGGACAGGGTCCTACGAGCAGTACTTC. This translates into CASSAGTGSYEQYF. The chain employs TRBV25-1 and TRBJ2-7, with 9 bases that match TRBD1. Germline assignment: CDR1 MGHDK and CDR2 SYGVNS. The ends lost 4 bases at V and 1 base at J; junction bases unmatched: 2. CDR3 length equals 14 residues.

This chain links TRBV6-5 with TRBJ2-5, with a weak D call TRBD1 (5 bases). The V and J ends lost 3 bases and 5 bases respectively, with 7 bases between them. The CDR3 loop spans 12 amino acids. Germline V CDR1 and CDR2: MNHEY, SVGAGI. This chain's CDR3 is CASSYKGETQYF. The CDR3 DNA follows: TGTGCCAGCAGTTATAAGGGGGAGACCCAGTACTTC.

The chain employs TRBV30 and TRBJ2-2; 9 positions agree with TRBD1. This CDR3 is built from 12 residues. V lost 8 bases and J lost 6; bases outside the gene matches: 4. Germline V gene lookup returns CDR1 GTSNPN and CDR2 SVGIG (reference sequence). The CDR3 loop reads CARGQGSGELFF. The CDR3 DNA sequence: TGTGCCAGGGGACAGGGCTCCGGGGAGCTGTTTTTT. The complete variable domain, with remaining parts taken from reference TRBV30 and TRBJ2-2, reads SQTIHQWPATLVQPVGSPLSLECTVEGTSNPNLYWYRQAAGRGLQLLFYSVGIGQISSEVPQNLSASRPQDRQFILSSKKLLLSDSGFYLCARGQGSGELFFGEGSRLTVL.

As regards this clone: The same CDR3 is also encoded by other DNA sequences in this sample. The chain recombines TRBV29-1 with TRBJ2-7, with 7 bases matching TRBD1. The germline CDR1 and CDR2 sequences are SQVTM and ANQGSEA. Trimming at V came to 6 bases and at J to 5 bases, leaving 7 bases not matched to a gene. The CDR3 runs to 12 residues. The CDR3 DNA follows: TGCAGCGTACGACAGGGTCGGGACGAGCAGTACTTC. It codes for CSVRQGRDEQYF.

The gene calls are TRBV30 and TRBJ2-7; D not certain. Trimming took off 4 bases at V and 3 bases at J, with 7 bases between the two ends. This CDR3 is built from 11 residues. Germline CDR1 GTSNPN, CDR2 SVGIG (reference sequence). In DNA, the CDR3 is TGTGCCTGGAATTTGGGCTACGAGCAGTACTTC. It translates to CAWNLGYEQYF.

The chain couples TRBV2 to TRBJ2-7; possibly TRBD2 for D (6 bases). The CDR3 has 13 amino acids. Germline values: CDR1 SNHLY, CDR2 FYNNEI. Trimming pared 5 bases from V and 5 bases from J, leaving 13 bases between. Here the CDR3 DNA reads TGTGCCAGCAGTTGGCACGCGGGGAACGAGCAGTACTTC. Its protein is CASSWHAGNEQYF.

The CDR3 nucleotides read TGTGCCAGCAGAGGAGGAGATACGCAGTATTTT. Translating gives CASRGGDTQYF. The chain recombines TRBV7-9 with TRBJ2-3; perhaps TRBD2 as D (5 bases). V lost 6 bases to trimming and J lost 5 bases, with 6 bases between them. The CDR3 loop spans 11 amino acids. Per germline, CDR1 SEHNR and CDR2 FQNEAQ (reference sequence).